Following are 5 T cell receptor beta chains from one sample sequenced in a study of T cell responses to AZD1222 COVID-19 vaccine. Clones were read by immunoSEQ multiplex PCR, and TCRdb kept only the in-frame ones, dropping some. The table shows roughly 130,000 clones, with less than 95% occurring only once. Sequenced here: peripheral blood, sampled 28 days after the second dose of the MenACWY control vaccine. The source of these receptors is an adult who received the MenACWY meningococcal vaccine as a control.

The chain is built from TRBV7-8 and TRBJ2-3; unclear D gene. V was trimmed by 2 bases and J by 5 bases, leaving 11 bases between them. CDR3 length: 14 amino acids. The germline V gene has CDR1 SGHVS and CDR2 FQNEAQ. This chain's CDR3 is CASSLTSSGDTQYF. The CDR3 nucleotides read TGTGCCAGCAGCTTAACATCCTCTGGAGATACGCAGTATTTT.

This clone was seen once. The chain uses TRBV28 and TRBJ1-1, with D possibly being TRBD1 (5 bases). V was shortened by 1 base and J by 11 bases, with 11 bases between the two germline ends. Per germline, CDR1 MDHEN and CDR2 SYDVKM. The CDR3 is made up of 12 amino acids. Written as DNA, the CDR3 is TGTGCCAGCAGTTTATTCGGGGGTGAGGCTTTCTTT. The encoded protein is CASSLFGGEAFF. The variable domain in full, with the rest retrieved from reference TRBV28 and TRBJ1-1, is DVKVTQSSRYLVKRTGEKVFLECVQDMDHENMFWYRQDPGLGLRLIYFSYDVKMKEKGDIPEGYSVSREKKERFSLILESASTNQTSMYLCASSLFGGEAFFGQGTRLTVV.

This chain joins TRBV12-3 or TRBV12-4 and TRBJ1-1; a possible D gene is TRBD1 (5 bases). The CDR3 spans 13 residues. Trimming pared 6 bases from V and 3 bases from J, leaving 11 bases between. CDR3: CASRGDADTEAFF. Here the CDR3 DNA reads TGTGCCAGCAGGGGGGATGCGGACACTGAAGCTTTCTTT.

This chain uses TRBV3-1 (or the pseudogene TRBV3-2) with TRBJ2-2, with 7 bases fitting TRBD1. The germline gives CDR1 LGHDT, CDR2 YNNKEL (reference sequence). After removal of 4 bases from V and 1 base from J, the junction contained 6 bases not matched to a gene. This CDR3 is built from 16 residues. The CDR3 bases are TGTGCCAGCAGCCCCGCCGGACAGGAGAACACCGGGGAGCTGTTTTTT. Translation: CASSPAGQENTGELFF.

The chain uses TRBV7-2 and TRBJ1-2; maybe TRBD1 (5 bases). The germline CDR1 and CDR2 sequences are SGHTA and FQGNSA. Trimming removed 0 bases from V and 3 bases from J, with 8 bases in between. The CDR3 length is 14 residues. CDR3 nucleotide sequence: TGTGCCAGCAGCTTAGCGATGACAGACTATGGCTACACCTTC. Translation gives CASSLAMTDYGYTF.